This T cell receptor beta chain appears in the sequencing data of a study of blood T cell repertoires in COVID-19. The CDR3 spans 12 residues. Between the trimmed V and J ends, which lost 1 base and 5 bases, there was a span of 6 bases. In germline, CDR1 is SGHRS, CDR2 YFSETQ. Authors' methods: Reference gene primer amplification in the assay estimated nucleated cell counts. Data came from immunoSEQ multiplex PCR; TCRdb stores just in-frame clones and leaves some out. V and J calls and clone size come straight from that table; D and trimming were deduced from the DNA. Of approximately 400,000 clones detected, over 75% appear once; the ten largest clones hold roughly 1.4%. Cohort placement rested on clinical history that participants reported themselves. Resolution of symptoms, clearance, or two negative PCRs was present in recovered Cohort 3 donors.

The chain is built from TRBV5-1 and TRBJ1-1; D unclear. The source of this sequence is a man aged 25 to 45 who had recovered from COVID-19. The sample taken for sequencing was PBMCs or T cells enriched from blood (not recorded which). The CDR3 region is CASSLTWTEAFF. In DNA, the CDR3 is TGCGCCAGCAGCTTGACATGGACTGAAGCTTTCTTT.